This T cell receptor beta chain stems from a study of cytomegalovirus exposure and HLA in healthy donors. J gave up 5 bases and V 2 bases, and 17 bases lay outside the gene matches. The CDR3 runs 18 residues. Germline CDR1 reads SGHVS; CDR2 reads FNYEAQ. A remark on this clone: Its antigen is currently unknown.

Study findings and constraints: Data from an earlier analysis indicated that most TCR beta V segments were productive either about 90% or about 30% of the time.

Both 60 Vbeta primers and 13 Jbeta primers went into the PCR. Profiling relied on immunoSEQ multiplex PCR, and the TCRdb table lists in-frame clones only, not all of them. This repertoire shows about 160,000 clones, about 80% found once; its top ten account for around 0.97%. This clonotype was obtained from a woman aged 45-65 years in good health and CMV-seropositive. The J gene is TRBJ2-5, the V gene TRBV7-6, with 7 positions matching TRBD2. The source material was PBMCs. CDR3 in amino acids: CASSLRPRAGMGGETQYF. The CDR3 DNA sequence: TGTGCCAGCAGCTTACGCCCTCGGGCGGGAATGGGGGGGGAGACCCAGTACTTC.